The 6 T cell receptor beta chains in this list originate from one sample, sequenced in a study of shared T cell receptors in the human thymus. Clones were read by immunoSEQ multiplex PCR, and TCRdb kept only the in-frame ones, dropping some. The sample yields more than 300,000 clones, over 90% seen once. Sequenced material: thymocytes. The receptor set was obtained from a human donor.

This CDR3 is CAWSRGGRYNEQFF. The DNA of the CDR3 is TGTGCCTGGAGTCGTGGAGGGCGCTACAATGAGCAGTTCTTC. The chain uses TRBV30 and TRBJ2-1, with a weak D call TRBD2 (6 bases). The CDR3 is 14 amino acids. The germline CDR1 and CDR2 sequences are GTSNPN and SVGIG (reference sequence). Trimming shortened V by 2 bases and J by 3 bases, and 11 bases separated the two germline ends.

The V gene is TRBV5-4, the J gene TRBJ1-1; a weak D match, TRBD1 (6 bases). Trimming left V 4 bases short and J 0 bases short, with 10 bases between. The V gene's germline CDR1 is SGHNT and CDR2 YYREEE (reference sequence). The CDR3 runs 14 residues. CDR3 amino acids: CASSRGQLNTEAFF. The DNA for the CDR3 is TGTGCCAGCAGCCGGGGACAACTGAACACTGAAGCTTTCTTT.

The chain joins TRBV2 to TRBJ2-5, with 9 bases fitting TRBD2. J was trimmed by 5 bases and V by 2 bases; bases with no gene match: 6. CDR1 and CDR2 from the germline V gene are SNHLY and FYNNEI. The CDR3 runs to 15 residues. For the CDR3, the DNA is TGTGCCAGCAGTGAAACGGCGGGAGGGTACGAGACCCAGTACTTC. It yields the protein CASSETAGGYETQYF.

This sequence joins TRBV28 and TRBJ2-7, with 7 bases that match TRBD2. The CDR3 is made up of 14 amino acids. Trimming removed 4 bases from V and 6 bases from J; junction bases left unmatched: 9. The V gene's germline CDR1 is MDHEN and CDR2 SYDVKM. The CDR3 loop reads CASSSGGLPGEQYF. In DNA form, the CDR3 reads TGTGCCAGCAGTTCGGGAGGCCTTCCGGGCGAGCAGTACTTC.

The genes are TRBV29-1 and TRBJ2-3; 9 nucleotides align to TRBD1. Germline loops: CDR1 SQVTM, CDR2 ANQGSEA. The V and J ends lost 7 bases and 4 bases, in that order; junction bases with no gene match: 9. This CDR3 has 14 residues. The CDR3 region has the DNA TGCAGCGGCGCCGGGACAGGGAAAGCAGATACGCAGTATTTT. Translating gives CSGAGTGKADTQYF.

CDR3 nucleotide sequence: TGTGCCAGCAGCCAAGATACTAGCGGGAGGATAAAGAATGAGCAGTTCTTC. It yields the protein CASSQDTSGRIKNEQFF. The rearrangement links TRBV14 to TRBJ2-1; 12 bases line up with TRBD2. Per germline, CDR1 SGHDN and CDR2 FVKESK. The V and J ends lost 0 bases and 7 bases, in that order; junction bases with no gene match: 7. The CDR3 totals 17 residues.